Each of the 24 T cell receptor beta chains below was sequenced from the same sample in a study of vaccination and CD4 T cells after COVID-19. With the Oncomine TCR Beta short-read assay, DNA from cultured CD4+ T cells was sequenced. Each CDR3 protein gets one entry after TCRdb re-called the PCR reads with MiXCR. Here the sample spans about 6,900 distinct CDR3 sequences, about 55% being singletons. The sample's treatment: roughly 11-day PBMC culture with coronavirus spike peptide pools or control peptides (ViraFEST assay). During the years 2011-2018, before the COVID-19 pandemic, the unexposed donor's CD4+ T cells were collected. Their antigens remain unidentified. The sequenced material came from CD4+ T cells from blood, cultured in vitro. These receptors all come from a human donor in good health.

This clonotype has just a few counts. In DNA, the CDR3 is TGCAGTGCGCCTCGGGAGGTCTACAATGAGCAGTTCTTC. This encodes CSAPREVYNEQFF. V usage is TRBV20-1 and J usage is TRBJ2-1, with TRBD2 identical over 7 bases. Per germline, CDR1 DFQATT and CDR2 SNEGSKA (reference sequence). J lost 3 bases, V lost 6 bases, and 5 bases had no gene match. The CDR3 is made up of 13 amino acids.

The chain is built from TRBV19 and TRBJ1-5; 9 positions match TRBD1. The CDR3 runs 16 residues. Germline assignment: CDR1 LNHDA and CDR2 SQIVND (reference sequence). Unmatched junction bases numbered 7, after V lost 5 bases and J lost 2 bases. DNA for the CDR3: TGTGCCAGTAGTGGGACAGGGATAGGTCGCAATCAGCCCCAGCATTTT. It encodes CASSGTGIGRNQPQHF.

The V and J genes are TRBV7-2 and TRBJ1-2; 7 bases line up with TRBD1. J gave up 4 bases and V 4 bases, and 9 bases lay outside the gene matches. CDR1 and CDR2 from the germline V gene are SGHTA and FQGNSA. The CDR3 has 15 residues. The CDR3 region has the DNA TGTGCCAGCAGCTCAGACAGGGCCCTGCGCTATGGCTACACCTTC. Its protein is CASSSDRALRYGYTF.

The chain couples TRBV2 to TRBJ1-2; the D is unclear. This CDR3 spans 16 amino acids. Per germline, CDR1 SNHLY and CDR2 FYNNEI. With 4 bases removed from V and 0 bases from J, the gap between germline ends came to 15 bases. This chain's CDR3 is CASSVSSGSTNYGYTF. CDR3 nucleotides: TGTGCCAGCAGTGTCTCATCGGGCAGTACTAACTATGGCTACACCTTC.

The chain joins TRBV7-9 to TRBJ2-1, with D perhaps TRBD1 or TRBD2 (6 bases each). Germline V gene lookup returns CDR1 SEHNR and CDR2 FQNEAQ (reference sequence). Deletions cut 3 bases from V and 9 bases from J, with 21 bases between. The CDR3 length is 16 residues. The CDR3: CASSLGGRQGKIEQFF. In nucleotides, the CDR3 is TGTGCCAGCAGCTTGGGGGGCCGCCAGGGTAAGATTGAGCAGTTCTTC. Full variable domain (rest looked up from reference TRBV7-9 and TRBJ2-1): DTGVSQNPRHKITKRGQNVTFRCDPISEHNRLYWYRQTLGQGPEFLTYFQNEAQLEKSRLLSDRFSAERPKGSFSTLEIQRTEQGDSAMYLCASSLGGRQGKIEQFFGPGTRLTVL.

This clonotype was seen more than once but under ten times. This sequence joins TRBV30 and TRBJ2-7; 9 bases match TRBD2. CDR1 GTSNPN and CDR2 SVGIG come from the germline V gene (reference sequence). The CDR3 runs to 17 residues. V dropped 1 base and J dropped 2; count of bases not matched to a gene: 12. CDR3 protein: CAWSAPPRLAVTYEQYF. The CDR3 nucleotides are TGTGCCTGGAGTGCACCACCCCGACTAGCGGTAACCTACGAGCAGTACTTC.

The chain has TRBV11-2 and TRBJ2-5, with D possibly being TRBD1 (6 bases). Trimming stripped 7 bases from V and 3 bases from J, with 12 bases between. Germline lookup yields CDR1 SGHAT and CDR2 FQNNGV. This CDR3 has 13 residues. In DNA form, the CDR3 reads TGTGCCAGCACCAGGGGACCCGAAGAGACCCAGTACTTC. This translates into CASTRGPEETQYF. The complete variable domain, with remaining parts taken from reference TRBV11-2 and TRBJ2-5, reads EAGVAQSPRYKIIEKRQSVAFWCNPISGHATLYWYQQILGQGPKLLIQFQNNGVVDDSQLPKDRFSAERLKGVDSTLKIQPAKLEDSAVYLCASTRGPEETQYFGPGTRLLVL.

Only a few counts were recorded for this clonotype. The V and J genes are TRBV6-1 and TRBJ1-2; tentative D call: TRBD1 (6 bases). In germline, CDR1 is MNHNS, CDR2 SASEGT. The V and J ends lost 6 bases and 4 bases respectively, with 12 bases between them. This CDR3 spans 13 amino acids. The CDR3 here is CASSRGGSYGYTF. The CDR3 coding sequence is TGTGCCAGCAGCCGAGGGGGGTCCTATGGCTACACCTTC.

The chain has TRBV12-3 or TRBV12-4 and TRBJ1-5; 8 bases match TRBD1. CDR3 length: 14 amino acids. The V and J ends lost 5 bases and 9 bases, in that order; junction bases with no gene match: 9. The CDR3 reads CASSEDRVVMPQHF. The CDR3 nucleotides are TGTGCCAGCAGTGAGGACAGGGTAGTTATGCCCCAGCATTTT.

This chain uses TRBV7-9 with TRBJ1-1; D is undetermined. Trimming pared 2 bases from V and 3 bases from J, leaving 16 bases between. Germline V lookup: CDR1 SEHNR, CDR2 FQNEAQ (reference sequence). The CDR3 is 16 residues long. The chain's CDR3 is CASSLKTSSWDTEAFF. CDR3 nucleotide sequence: TGTGCCAGCAGCTTAAAAACGAGCTCCTGGGACACTGAAGCTTTCTTT.

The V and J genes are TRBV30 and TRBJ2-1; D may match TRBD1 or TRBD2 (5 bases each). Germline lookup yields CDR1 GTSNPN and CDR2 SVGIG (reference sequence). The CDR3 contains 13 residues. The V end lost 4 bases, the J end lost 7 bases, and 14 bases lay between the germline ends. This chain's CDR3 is CAWTLQGPNEQFF. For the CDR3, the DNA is TGTGCCTGGACCCTGCAGGGACCGAATGAGCAGTTCTTC.

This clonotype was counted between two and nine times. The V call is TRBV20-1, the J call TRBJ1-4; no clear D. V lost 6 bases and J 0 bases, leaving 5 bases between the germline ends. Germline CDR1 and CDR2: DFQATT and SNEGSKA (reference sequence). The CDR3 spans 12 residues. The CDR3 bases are TGCAGTGCCCGATCAACTAATGAAAAACTGTTTTTT. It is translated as CSARSTNEKLFF.

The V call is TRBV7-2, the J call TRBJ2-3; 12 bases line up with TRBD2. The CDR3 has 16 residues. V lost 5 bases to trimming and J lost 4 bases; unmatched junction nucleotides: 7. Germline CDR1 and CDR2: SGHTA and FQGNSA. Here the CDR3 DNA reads TGTGCCAGCAGCCCGCGACTAGCGGGGGCCGCAGATACGCAGTATTTT. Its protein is CASSPRLAGAADTQYF.

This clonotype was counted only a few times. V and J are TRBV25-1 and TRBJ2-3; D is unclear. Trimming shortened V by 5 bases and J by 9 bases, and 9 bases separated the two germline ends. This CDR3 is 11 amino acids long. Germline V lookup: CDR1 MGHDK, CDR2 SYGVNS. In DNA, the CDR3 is TGTGCCAGCAGTAATGTCGGAACGCAGTATTTT. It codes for CASSNVGTQYF.

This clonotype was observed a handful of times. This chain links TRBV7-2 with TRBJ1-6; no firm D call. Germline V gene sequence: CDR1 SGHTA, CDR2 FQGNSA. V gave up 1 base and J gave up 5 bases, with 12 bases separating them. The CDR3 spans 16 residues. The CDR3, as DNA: TGTGCCAGCAGCTTAGATAGTAGGCGCCATAATTCACCCCTCCACTTT. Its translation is CASSLDSRRHNSPLHF. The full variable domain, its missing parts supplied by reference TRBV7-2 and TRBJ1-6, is GAGVSQSPSNKVTEKGKDVELRCDPISGHTALYWYRQSLGQGLEFLIYFQGNSAPDKSGLPSDRFSAERTGGSVSTLTIQRTQQEDSAVYLCASSLDSRRHNSPLHFGNGTRLTVT.

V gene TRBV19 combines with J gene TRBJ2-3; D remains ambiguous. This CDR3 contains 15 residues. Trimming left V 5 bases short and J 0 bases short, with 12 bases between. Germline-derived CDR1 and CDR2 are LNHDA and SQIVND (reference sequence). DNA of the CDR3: TGTGCCAGTAGTCTCCTGACTGGAAGCACAGATACGCAGTATTTT. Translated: CASSLLTGSTDTQYF. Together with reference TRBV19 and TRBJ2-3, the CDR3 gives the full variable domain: DGGITQSPKYLFRKEGQNVTLSCEQNLNHDAMYWYRQDPGQGLRLIYYSQIVNDFQKGDIAEGYSVSREKKESFPLTVTSAQKNPTAFYLCASSLLTGSTDTQYFGPGTRLTVL.

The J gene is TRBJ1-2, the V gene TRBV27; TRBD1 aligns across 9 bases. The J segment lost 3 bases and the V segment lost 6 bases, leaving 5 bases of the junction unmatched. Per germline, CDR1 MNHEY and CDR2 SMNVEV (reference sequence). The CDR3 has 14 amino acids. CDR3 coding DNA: TGTGCCAGCAGGGGACAGGGAGCCCACTATGGCTACACCTTC. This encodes CASRGQGAHYGYTF.

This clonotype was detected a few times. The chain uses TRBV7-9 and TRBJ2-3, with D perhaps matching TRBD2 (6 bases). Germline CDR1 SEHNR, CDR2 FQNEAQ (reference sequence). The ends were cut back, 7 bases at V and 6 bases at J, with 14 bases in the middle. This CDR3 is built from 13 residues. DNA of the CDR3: TGTGCCAGCACCTTTTGGGGGGAGGATACGCAGTATTTT. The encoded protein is CASTFWGEDTQYF.

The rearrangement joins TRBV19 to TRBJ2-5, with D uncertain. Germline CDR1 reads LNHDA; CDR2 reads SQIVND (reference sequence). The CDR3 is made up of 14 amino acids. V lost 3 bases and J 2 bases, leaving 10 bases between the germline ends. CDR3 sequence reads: CASSMFRQQETQYF. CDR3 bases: TGTGCCAGTAGTATGTTCCGGCAACAAGAGACCCAGTACTTC.

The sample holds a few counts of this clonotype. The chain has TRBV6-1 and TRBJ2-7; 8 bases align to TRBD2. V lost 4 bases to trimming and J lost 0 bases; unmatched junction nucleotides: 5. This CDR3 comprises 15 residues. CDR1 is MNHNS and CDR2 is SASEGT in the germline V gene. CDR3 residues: CASSVISGDSYEQYF. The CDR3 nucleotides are TGTGCCAGCAGTGTGATTAGCGGGGACTCCTACGAGCAGTACTTC.

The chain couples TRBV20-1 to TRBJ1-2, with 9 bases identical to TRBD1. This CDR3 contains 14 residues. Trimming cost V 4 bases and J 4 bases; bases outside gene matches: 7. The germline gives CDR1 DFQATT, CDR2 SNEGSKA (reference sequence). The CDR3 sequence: CSATDLDRGYGYTF. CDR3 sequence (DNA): TGCAGTGCTACCGACTTGGACAGGGGCTATGGCTACACCTTC.

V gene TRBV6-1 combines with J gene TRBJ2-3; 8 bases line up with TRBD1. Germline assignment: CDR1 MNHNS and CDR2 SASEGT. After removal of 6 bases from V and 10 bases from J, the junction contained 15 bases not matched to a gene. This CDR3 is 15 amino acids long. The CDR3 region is CASRGTGEPFRAQYF. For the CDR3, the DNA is TGTGCCAGCAGAGGGACAGGAGAACCCTTTAGAGCGCAGTATTTT.

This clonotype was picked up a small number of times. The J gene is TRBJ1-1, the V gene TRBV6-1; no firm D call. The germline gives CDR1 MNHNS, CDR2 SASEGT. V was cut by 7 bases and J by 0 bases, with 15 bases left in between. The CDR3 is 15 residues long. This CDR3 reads CASNKRPNMNTEAFF. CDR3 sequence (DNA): TGTGCCAGCAATAAACGGCCGAACATGAACACTGAAGCTTTCTTT.

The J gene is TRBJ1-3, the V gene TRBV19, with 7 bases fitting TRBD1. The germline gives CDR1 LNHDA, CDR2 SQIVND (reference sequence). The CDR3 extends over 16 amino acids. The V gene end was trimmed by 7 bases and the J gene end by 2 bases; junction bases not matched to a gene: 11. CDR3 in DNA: TGTGCCAGTACCCCCAGACAGGGTACCGCTGGAAACACCATATATTTT. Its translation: CASTPRQGTAGNTIYF.